The sequence of this T cell receptor (beta chain) was determined in a study of shared clonotypes between healthy human individuals. Positive CCR7 selection of CD45RO-negative cells yielded the naive CD8 cells, and terminally differentiated effector memory CD45RA+ cells were excluded. Regarding this clone: Other DNA sequences from this sample encode an identical CDR3 as well.

TCRdb keeps only in-frame clones here, not all; method: immunoSEQ multiplex PCR. Here the sample spans about 2,200,000 clones, roughly 91% being singletons. V was shortened by 2 bases and J by 0 bases, with 1 base between the two germline ends. The germline gives CDR1 LNHNV, CDR2 YYDKDF (reference sequence). This CDR3 is built from 12 residues. Sample: naive CD8+ T cells from PBMCs. The chain recombines TRBV15 with TRBJ1-1; D gene unclear. The origin of this receptor is a young man in good health. Some clones in this sample may be carry-over from other donors' samples. The CDR3 region has the DNA TGTGCCACCAGCAGACTGAACACTGAAGCTTTCTTT. Protein sequence: CATSRLNTEAFF.